This T cell receptor beta chain was documented in a study of beta chain features in type 1 diabetes. Every isolated RNA sample was fully reverse transcribed, so sequencing captured expressed TCRB transcripts. The repertoire was sequenced with immunoSEQ multiplex PCR; TCRdb's copy has only in-frame clones and lacks some. This sample has around 400,000 clones, with approximately 15% found just once. The CDR3 is made up of 14 amino acids. With V trimmed by 4 bases and J by 4 bases, 4 bases remained unmatched. Germline V gives CDR1 PRHDT, CDR2 FYEKMQ (reference sequence). Material for sequencing was naive CD4+ T cells from blood. The clonotype originates from a woman younger than 35 in good health. The J gene is TRBJ2-1, the V gene TRBV13; 7 bases map to TRBD2. In DNA form, the CDR3 reads TGTGCCAGCAGCTCAAGCGGGATATACAATGAGCAGTTCTTC. Encoded protein: CASSSSGIYNEQFF.